The 20 T cell receptor beta chains in this list originate from one sample, sequenced in a study of blood T cell repertoires in COVID-19. Produced via immunoSEQ multiplex PCR; TCRdb's table is partial and in-frame only. The repertoire has roughly 200,000 clones, about 84% of them found once; the top ten carry around a sixth. Sequenced material: peripheral blood. These receptors were obtained from an older person with COVID-19, enrolled during active disease.

The chain carries TRBV6-5 and TRBJ1-2, with 9 positions matching TRBD1. The germline CDR1 and CDR2 sequences are MNHEY and SVGAGI. The CDR3 totals 15 residues. Trimming at V came to 6 bases and at J to 4 bases, leaving 9 bases not matched to a gene. This CDR3 reads CASSYPQGAGYGYTF. In DNA, the CDR3 is TGTGCCAGCAGCTACCCACAGGGGGCGGGCTATGGCTACACCTTC.

The chain recombines TRBV5-8 with TRBJ2-3, with D unresolved. This CDR3 is built from 13 residues. Germline V CDR1 and CDR2: SGHTS, YDEGEE. The germline V and J ends were trimmed by 3 bases and 4 bases, with 9 bases remaining between them. The CDR3 region is CASSSLVPDTQYF. CDR3 nucleotide sequence: TGTGCCAGCAGCTCATTAGTACCAGATACGCAGTATTTT. Based on the CDR3 plus reference TRBV5-8 and TRBJ2-3, the full variable domain is EAGVTQSPTHLIKTRGQQATLRCSPISGHTSVYWYQQALGLGLQFLLWYDEGEERNRGNFPPRFSGRQFPNYSSELNVNALELEDSALYLCASSSLVPDTQYFGPGTRLTVL.

A word on this clone: The junction does not match germline at one end; this may be a read error. This chain connects TRBV5-6 to TRBJ1-2; a possible D gene is TRBD1 (5 bases). The CDR3 has 12 amino acids. From germline, CDR1 is SGHDT and CDR2 YYEEEE. The CDR3 here is CAGSLGPQYYTF. CDR3 sequence (DNA): TGTGCCGGCAGCTTGGGGCCCCAATACTACACCTTC.

The chain is built from TRBV5-1 and TRBJ2-7, with 9 bases that match TRBD2. With 0 bases clipped from V and 0 bases from J, the junction kept 7 bases outside the gene matches. CDR1 SGHRS and CDR2 YFSETQ come from the germline V gene. CDR3 size: 17 residues. In DNA, the CDR3 is TGCGCCAGCAGCTTGGGGGGGACTAGCTCTTACTCCTACGAGCAGTACTTC. Translation: CASSLGGTSSYSYEQYF.

This chain uses TRBV5-8 with TRBJ2-2; 10 bases line up with TRBD2. This CDR3 has 15 amino acids. V lost 1 base to trimming and J lost 6 bases; unmatched junction nucleotides: 3. Looked up from germline, CDR1 is SGHTS and CDR2 is YDEGEE. CDR3 nucleotides: TGTGCCAGCAGCTTGCTAGCGGGAGTCCCCGGGGAGCTGTTTTTT. Translated: CASSLLAGVPGELFF.

This chain joins TRBV14 and TRBJ2-7; TRBD2 is a possible D gene (7 bases). The CDR3 sequence is 16 residues long. The V end lost 4 bases, the J end lost 0 bases, and 16 bases lay between the germline ends. Looked up from germline, CDR1 is SGHDN and CDR2 is FVKESK. The CDR3 sequence: CASSPSVGGPSYEQYF. CDR3 nucleotide sequence: TGTGCCAGCAGCCCCTCCGTCGGGGGGCCCTCCTACGAGCAGTACTTC. Together with reference TRBV14 and TRBJ2-7, the CDR3 gives the full variable domain: EAGVTQFPSHSVIEKGQTVTLRCDPISGHDNLYWYRRVMGKEIKFLLHFVKESKQDESGMPNNRFLAERTGGTYSTLKVQPAELEDSGVYFCASSPSVGGPSYEQYFGPGTRLTVT.

The V and J genes are TRBV2 and TRBJ1-5, with D possibly TRBD1 on 5 matching bases. Germline V lookup: CDR1 SNHLY, CDR2 FYNNEI. V lost 10 bases to trimming and J lost 11 bases, with 18 bases between them. The CDR3 is made up of 12 amino acids. CDR3 amino acids: CAIDGSGGAQHF. CDR3 DNA sequence: TGTGCCATTGACGGGAGTGGGGGGGCCCAGCATTTT.

J is TRBJ2-7 and V is TRBV11-2, with D possibly matching TRBD1 (5 bases). CDR3 length: 13 amino acids. Germline-derived CDR1 and CDR2 are SGHAT and FQNNGV. Trimming shortened V by 3 bases and J by 3 bases, and 9 bases separated the two germline ends. The CDR3 reads CASSLGRIYEQYF. The DNA for the CDR3 is TGTGCCAGCAGCTTGGGGCGGATCTACGAGCAGTACTTC.

The rearrangement links TRBV28 to TRBJ1-2; D might be TRBD1 (5 bases). V was trimmed by 7 bases and J by 4 bases, leaving 16 bases between them. The CDR3 runs to 14 residues. The germline gives CDR1 MDHEN, CDR2 SYDVKM. The CDR3 bases are TGTGCCAGCAAATGGGGCCGGGCGGTCTATGGCTACACCTTC. Translating gives CASKWGRAVYGYTF.

This chain uses TRBV7-8 with TRBJ1-2; no reliable D call. Germline V gene data show CDR1 as SGHVS and CDR2 as FQNEAQ. CDR3 length: 14 amino acids. V lost 1 base to trimming and J lost 1 base, with 7 bases between them. CDR3 nucleotide sequence: TGTGCCAGCAGCTTAGGCGGCGGTAACTATGGCTACACCTTC. Amino acids: CASSLGGGNYGYTF.

V is TRBV6-5 and J is TRBJ2-7; 7 nucleotides line up with TRBD1. Germline V gene lookup returns CDR1 MNHEY and CDR2 SVGAGI. This CDR3 spans 13 amino acids. The trim removed 4 bases at V and 7 bases at J, leaving 7 bases unmatched. CDR3: CASSFRQGLEQYF. In DNA, the CDR3 is TGTGCCAGCAGTTTCCGACAGGGCCTGGAGCAGTACTTC.

V gene TRBV6-5 combines with J gene TRBJ2-2, with 7 bases matching TRBD1. The CDR3 runs to 15 residues. Germline V gene lookup returns CDR1 MNHEY and CDR2 SVGAGI. The ends lost 2 bases at V and 6 bases at J; junction bases unmatched: 6. The DNA for the CDR3 is TGTGCCAGCAGTTACGGACAGGAGCGCTCCGGGGAGCTGTTTTTT. Translated: CASSYGQERSGELFF.

The V call is TRBV9, the J call TRBJ1-3; D is unclear. The CDR3 sequence is 16 residues long. Trimming took 7 bases from V and 0 from J, leaving 17 bases between them. The germline V gene encodes CDR1 SGDLS and CDR2 YYNGEE. For the CDR3, the DNA is TGTGCCAGCCCATGGGGAGAGCGGCCCTCTGGAAACACCATATATTTT. Its translation: CASPWGERPSGNTIYF.

This clone was seen only once. The chain links TRBV5-3 to TRBJ2-1, with D uncertain. TRBV5-3 carries the ORF label, with uncertain function. V was cut by 2 bases and J by 5 bases, with 5 bases left in between. The CDR3 extends over 12 amino acids. CDR3 region: CARSFVNNEQFF. CDR3 bases: TGTGCCAGAAGCTTTGTCAACAATGAGCAGTTCTTC.

This chain uses TRBV6-2 or TRBV6-3 with TRBJ1-2; 10 nucleotides line up with TRBD1. V trimming: 8 bases; J trimming: 6 bases; junction bases outside the gene matches: 12. Germline lookup yields CDR1 MNHEY and CDR2 SVGEGT. The CDR3 totals 15 residues. The CDR3 protein is CASGRADRGFHGYTF. The CDR3 DNA reads TGTGCCAGCGGCCGAGCGGACAGGGGGTTCCATGGCTACACCTTC.

The chain recombines TRBV12-3 or TRBV12-4 with TRBJ1-3; 7 bases fit TRBD1. Trimming cost V 8 bases and J 3 bases; bases outside gene matches: 4. This CDR3 contains 13 residues. The CDR3, as DNA: TGTGCCAGCGGCGGGACAGTTGGAAACACCATATATTTT. As protein: CASGGTVGNTIYF.

This chain connects TRBV7-9 to TRBJ1-2; 7 bases match TRBD1. Germline trimming cut 10 bases from V and 4 bases from J; bases unmatched to any gene: 9. Germline loops: CDR1 SEHNR, CDR2 FQNEAQ (reference sequence). This CDR3 spans 13 amino acids. CDR3 amino acids: CAIQGQNSYGYTF. CDR3 DNA: TGTGCCATCCAGGGACAGAACTCCTATGGCTACACCTTC. The entire variable domain, with the rest obtained from reference TRBV7-9 and TRBJ1-2, is as follows: DTGVSQNPRHKITKRGQNVTFRCDPISEHNRLYWYRQTLGQGPEFLTYFQNEAQLEKSRLLSDRFSAERPKGSFSTLEIQRTEQGDSAMYLCAIQGQNSYGYTFGSGTRLTVV.

The V gene is TRBV7-3, the J gene TRBJ2-1; perhaps TRBD1 as D (5 bases). V was cut by 5 bases and J by 8 bases, with 10 bases left in between. The CDR3 consists of 12 residues. Germline CDR1 is SGHTA and CDR2 is FQGTGA. The CDR3 region has the DNA TGTGCCAGCAGCGCCCAGGGCGATGAGCAGTTCTTC. It translates to CASSAQGDEQFF.

The CDR3 bases are TGTGCCAGCAGCTTGGGTACTACAGGGGGCGGGAACACTGAAGCTTTCTTT. Protein sequence: CASSLGTTGGGNTEAFF. This rearrangement joins TRBV5-4 to TRBJ1-1, with TRBD1 matching over 9 bases. The CDR3 spans 17 residues. Germline V gene lookup returns CDR1 SGHNT and CDR2 YYREEE (reference sequence). The ends lost 0 bases at V and 1 base at J; junction bases unmatched: 7.

The chain has TRBV19 and TRBJ1-5; perhaps TRBD1 as D (6 bases). Trimming shortened V by 5 bases and J by 1 base, and 6 bases separated the two germline ends. The CDR3 runs to 13 residues. Germline assignment: CDR1 LNHDA and CDR2 SQIVND (reference sequence). This chain's CDR3 is CASSQGSNQPQHF. The CDR3, as DNA: TGTGCCAGTAGTCAGGGGAGCAATCAGCCCCAGCATTTT.